This T cell receptor beta chain was captured in a study of T cells after yellow fever vaccination (dated by TCRdb to between 2018 and 2020). About the full investigation: The SMART-Seq v4 Ultra Low Input RNA kit was used to prepare libraries from fractions with low cell numbers. To track T-cell clones before and after primary and booster YFV17D yellow fever vaccination, bulk TCR alpha and beta repertoires were sequenced longitudinally. The cohort comprised two healthy male donors, one aged 18 to 30 and one aged 30 to 39 years. Blood was collected at multiple timepoints before and after primary and secondary immunization, and bulk PBMC replicates and cell subsets were isolated. Beyond this particular receptor, the publication reports: After the booster, most clones that had expanded after primary vaccination were detected again (over 95% of CD4 and more than 85% of CD8), suggesting broad maintenance of memory. The study included only two donors, which limits how far the findings can be generalized. FACS-sorted repertoires could contain abundant contaminating clonotypes from the bulk population, so computational filtering was required. A small fraction of clonotypes appeared in both the CD4 and CD8 compartments, likely as a result of convergent recombination. Compared with the primary T-cell response, the secondary T-cell response was faster but weaker, reaching its peak on day 5 rather than on day 15.

The treatment or condition label of this sample denotes: live attenuated yellow fever vaccine strain. PBMCs were isolated from peripheral blood using a standard Ficoll-Paque protocol. CD4 and CD8 T-cell fractions were isolated with Dynabeads CD4 and CD8 positive selection kits. TriZol was used to extract RNA from bulk PBMCs, CD4 and CD8 fractions, and dextramer-positive and dextramer-negative fractions. This clonotype was seen more than once but under ten times. Its antigen remains unidentified. No base quality information exists; no much larger clone differs at one position. TCR cDNA was synthesized by 5'RACE template switching, through which a universal primer site and unique molecular identifiers were introduced. Priming of cDNA synthesis was performed from both the TCR alpha and TCR beta constant segments. Two PCR steps were used to amplify libraries, with sample barcodes and sequencing adapters being added in the second step. Sequencing of libraries was performed on Illumina HiSeq 2500 (2x100 bp) or NovaSeq (2x150 bp). Turning to the authors' computational methods: MIGEC handled demultiplexing of reads and collapsing into UMI consensus sequences, while MiXCR performed V(D)J alignment. Clonotypes responding to the vaccine were identified with edgeR on replicate PBMC samples, with the criteria of FDR below 0.01 and a log2 fold change above 5 up to day 15. CD4 or CD8 identity was assigned to each bulk clonotype according to whether the clonotype was present at higher abundance in the sequenced CD4 repertoire or the sequenced CD8 repertoire. The raw public data were reprocessed by TCRdb itself: fastp quality trimming at Q25, MiXCR clonotype calling, in-frame beta chains only. CDR3 protein sequences are deduplicated, and each keeps its most common genes and DNA. V and J calls and clone size were set by TCRdb, not the authors. The sample table shows over 120,000 distinct CDR3 sequences, and around 6.3% are seen once. Of the sample, about 0.61% falls within the top ten clones.

In the germline V gene (reference sequence), CDR1 corresponds to LNHDA and CDR2 to SQIVND. Its CDR3 holds 15 amino acids, cysteine through phenylalanine. The only DNA kept is the CDR3, 45 bases in frame from the first base. Between the V and J ends, shortened by 3 bases and 2 bases respectively, the junction contains 12 bases. The sample here was CD4+ T cells sorted from PBMCs, taken 10 days after the yellow fever booster vaccination. The clonotype was recovered from a man aged 25 to 40 who received the YFV17D yellow fever vaccine. The rearranged segments are TRBV19 and TRBJ2-3; the D assignment is uncertain and may be TRBD1 or TRBD2, with 5 bases supporting each. The DNA sequence is TGTGCCAGTAGTATTCGGGGCGGATACACAGATACGCAGTATTTT. Translated, it gives CASSIRGGYTDTQYF. This CDR3, with the reference TRBV19 and TRBJ2-3 proteins standing in past its ends, gives the full variable domain DGGITQSPKYLFRKEGQNVTLSCEQNLNHDAMYWYRQDPGQGLRLIYYSQIVNDFQKGDIAEGYSVSREKKESFPLTVTSAQKNPTAFYLCASSIRGGYTDTQYFGPGTRLTVL.